What follows describes a single T cell receptor (beta chain). Trimming pared 3 bases from V and 13 bases from J, leaving 13 bases between. This CDR3 has 12 residues. In the original analysis: The authors estimated nucleated cell counts from reference gene primer amplification. Some clones are missing from TCRdb's copy, which holds only in-frame ones; the method was immunoSEQ multiplex PCR. The V and J calls and clone size are taken from that table; D and trimming were inferred from the DNA. The table records tens of thousands of clones, 75% to 90% of them present only once. This sample is part of a study of blood T cell repertoires in COVID-19. Across the whole study: Material from acute and convalescent COVID-19 was sourced from the United States, Italy and Spain. T cells, B-cell-depleted T cells, or PBMCs provided the cDNA or gDNA that served as material.

Sequencing was done on a sample of peripheral blood. This chain joins TRBV12-3 or TRBV12-4 and TRBJ1-5; D ambiguous. The receptor comes from a man older than 75 with acute or convalescent COVID-19. The CDR3 nucleotides are TGTGCCAGCAGTTTTGAAACAGCCGGTCAGCATTTT. This translates into CASSFETAGQHF.